The 23 T cell receptor beta chains below were found in one sample sequenced in a study of blood T cells in healthy people across ages. Then a second PCR, running roughly 7 to 11 cycles, was carried out with a sample-barcoded 5' primer and a J-beta primer mix. TCRdb fed the 5' RACE reads into MiXCR, producing one record per CDR3 protein. The table includes about a million distinct CDR3 sequences, about 51% detected once. Sequenced: blood. These receptors were taken from a woman aged 55-75 years in good health.

This chain uses TRBV7-9 with TRBJ2-1; maybe TRBD1 (5 bases). Between the trimmed V and J ends, which lost 11 bases and 5 bases, there was a span of 10 bases. Germline-derived CDR1 and CDR2 are SEHNR and FQNEAQ (reference sequence). This CDR3 has 11 amino acids. CDR3 amino acids: CAGHQNNEQFF. The CDR3 coding sequence is TGTGCCGGACACCAGAACAATGAGCAGTTCTTC. Full variable domain (remainder filled in from reference TRBV7-9 and TRBJ2-1): DTGVSQNPRHKITKRGQNVTFRCDPISEHNRLYWYRQTLGQGPEFLTYFQNEAQLEKSRLLSDRFSAERPKGSFSTLEIQRTEQGDSAMYLCAGHQNNEQFFGPGTRLTVL.

This chain uses TRBV20-1 with TRBJ1-2; 11 bases align to TRBD1. This CDR3 has 16 amino acids. Trimming removed 6 bases from V and 8 bases from J; junction bases left unmatched: 17. In germline, CDR1 is DFQATT, CDR2 SNEGSKA (reference sequence). The DNA for the CDR3 is TGCAGTGCCCTTCGCGGACAGGGGGCGTATTTGGGGGGCTACACCTTC. Translation: CSALRGQGAYLGGYTF.

The chain employs TRBV12-3 or TRBV12-4 and TRBJ2-3; D might be TRBD2 (7 bases). Trimming took 1 base from V and 3 from J, leaving 17 bases between them. CDR3 length equals 17 residues. This chain's CDR3 is CASSLGGGGARTDTQYF. CDR3 DNA sequence: TGTGCCAGCAGTTTAGGTGGGGGGGGCGCACGTACAGATACGCAGTATTTT.

V gene TRBV12-3 or TRBV12-4 combines with J gene TRBJ2-7, with TRBD2 matching over 10 bases. V was clipped by 0 bases and J by 6 bases; unmatched bases: 2. This CDR3 is built from 14 residues. The CDR3: CASSLAGLAFEQYF. CDR3 nucleotide sequence: TGTGCCAGCAGTTTAGCGGGACTAGCGTTCGAGCAGTACTTC.

The chain links TRBV3-1 to TRBJ1-4; 8 bases align to TRBD1. Germline CDR1 is LGHDT and CDR2 is YNNKEL (reference sequence). This CDR3 region has 16 residues. The V and J ends lost 5 bases and 3 bases, in that order; junction bases with no gene match: 8. CDR3 DNA: TGTGCCAGCAGCATCCGACAGGGGTCTCCTAATGAAAAACTGTTTTTT. Translated, it gives CASSIRQGSPNEKLFF.

Here the CDR3 DNA reads TGTGCCAGCAGCTTAGTCGGACAGGCCTCCTACGAGCAGTACTTC. Translated: CASSLVGQASYEQYF. The chain has TRBV7-9 and TRBJ2-7; 7 nucleotides match TRBD1. This CDR3 has 15 residues. J gave up 0 bases and V 1 base, and 3 bases lay outside the gene matches. Germline CDR1 and CDR2: SEHNR and FQNEAQ (reference sequence).

This clonotype occurred a few times. The genes are TRBV6-2 or TRBV6-3 and TRBJ2-5; 8 bases match TRBD2. CDR1 and CDR2 (germline): MNHEY, SVGEGT. After removal of 8 bases from V and 10 bases from J, the junction contained 18 bases not matched to a gene. This CDR3 comprises 15 residues. This CDR3 is CASQIGLANVLGQYF. Here the CDR3 DNA reads TGTGCCAGCCAAATAGGACTAGCAAACGTCTTGGGCCAGTACTTC.

J is TRBJ2-2 and V is TRBV7-9; no clear D gene. Germline V gene data show CDR1 as SEHNR and CDR2 as FQNEAQ (reference sequence). This CDR3 has 14 amino acids. CDR3 nucleotide sequence: TGTGCTCCAGCTCCCGACTTCTACACCGGGGAGCTGTTTTTT. As protein: CAPAPDFYTGELFF.

This clonotype came up a few times. The genes are TRBV20-1 and TRBJ1-2, with 7 bases matching TRBD1. Trimming removed 0 bases from V and 7 bases from J; junction bases left unmatched: 2. Germline CDR1 reads DFQATT; CDR2 reads SNEGSKA (reference sequence). There are 12 residues in the CDR3. CDR3 residues: CSARDQGVGYTF. The DNA of the CDR3 is TGCAGTGCTAGAGATCAGGGGGTTGGCTACACCTTC.

The chain recombines TRBV7-2 with TRBJ2-3; 12 positions match TRBD2. Losses at the gene ends were 1 base for V and 1 base for J; bases not matched to a gene: 0. CDR1 is SGHTA and CDR2 is FQGNSA in the germline V gene. The CDR3 loop spans 16 amino acids. The DNA of the CDR3 is TGTGCCAGCAGCTTAGGGACTAGCGGGGGCACAGATACGCAGTATTTT. Encoded protein: CASSLGTSGGTDTQYF. Complete variable domain (other parts from reference TRBV7-2 and TRBJ2-3): GAGVSQSPSNKVTEKGKDVELRCDPISGHTALYWYRQSLGQGLEFLIYFQGNSAPDKSGLPSDRFSAERTGGSVSTLTIQRTQQEDSAVYLCASSLGTSGGTDTQYFGPGTRLTVL.

The J gene is TRBJ2-1, the V gene TRBV29-1, with 7 bases lining up with TRBD2. This CDR3 has 14 amino acids. Germline V lookup: CDR1 SQVTM, CDR2 ANQGSEA. V dropped 3 bases and J dropped 10; count of bases not matched to a gene: 12. The CDR3 is CSVEGTSETSEQFF. For the CDR3, the DNA is TGCAGCGTTGAGGGTACTAGCGAGACTTCGGAGCAGTTCTTC.

V is TRBV7-9 and J is TRBJ2-3; D remains unclear. This CDR3 has 17 amino acids. Germline CDR1 and CDR2: SEHNR and FQNEAQ (reference sequence). Trimming removed 4 bases from V and 6 bases from J, with 23 bases in between. CDR3 in DNA: TGTGCCAGCAGCTCATCAGTTGATGGCGGAGTCACGGATACGCAGTATTTT. Protein: CASSSSVDGGVTDTQYF.

This sequence joins TRBV11-2 and TRBJ2-3, with a tentative D call TRBD2 (5 bases). The V gene lost 5 bases and the J gene lost 2 bases, with 17 bases spanning the gap. This CDR3 contains 16 residues. CDR1 is SGHAT, CDR2 FQNNGV, per germline. The CDR3 DNA follows: TGTGCCAGCAGCACCCTAGGGAGCCCTACCACAGATACGCAGTATTTT. Encoded protein: CASSTLGSPTTDTQYF.

The chain combines TRBV20-1 with TRBJ1-6; D might be TRBD1 (6 bases). Germline values: CDR1 DFQATT, CDR2 SNEGSKA (reference sequence). Trimming took off 0 bases at V and 9 bases at J, with 18 bases between the two ends. The CDR3 spans 16 residues. The chain's CDR3 is CSARDGTRGARSPLHF. CDR3 bases: TGCAGTGCTAGAGATGGGACCAGGGGAGCACGTTCACCCCTCCACTTT.

V usage is TRBV28 and J usage is TRBJ1-5, with TRBD1 as a possible D gene (6 bases). Germline CDR1 and CDR2: MDHEN and SYDVKM. The length of the CDR3 is 14 residues. Trimming cost V 6 bases and J 4 bases, with 13 bases left between them. The CDR3 region is CASRLRGVNQPQHF. DNA of the CDR3: TGTGCCAGCAGGCTTAGGGGGGTAAATCAGCCCCAGCATTTT.

This clonotype turned up a few times. J is TRBJ2-7 and V is TRBV4-2; D is ambiguous. Germline CDR1 is LGHNA and CDR2 is YNFKEQ. The CDR3 sequence is 14 residues long. V lost 4 bases and J 1 base, leaving 11 bases between the germline ends. The CDR3 region has the DNA TGTGCCAGCAGCCCTGGTGGGGAATCCTACGAGCAGTACTTC. As protein: CASSPGGESYEQYF.

The chain carries TRBV5-1 and TRBJ1-2; the D gene is possibly TRBD1 (6 bases). The CDR3 totals 13 residues. The germline V and J ends were trimmed by 2 bases and 4 bases, with 9 bases remaining between them. CDR1 SGHRS and CDR2 YFSETQ come from the germline V gene. For the CDR3, the DNA is TGCGCCAGCAGCTTCGGGGACATCTATGGCTACACCTTC. Protein: CASSFGDIYGYTF.

The J gene is TRBJ2-1, the V gene TRBV3-1, with a tentative D call TRBD2 (6 bases). V lost 4 bases and J lost 4, with 14 bases in between. The V gene's germline CDR1 is LGHDT and CDR2 YNNKEL (reference sequence). The CDR3 is 15 amino acids. The CDR3 sequence is CASSPTRGVYNEQFF. The CDR3 coding sequence is TGTGCCAGCAGCCCCACGCGCGGGGTATACAATGAGCAGTTCTTC.

This clonotype was picked up a small number of times. The V call is TRBV7-2, the J call TRBJ1-6; TRBD1 matches at 8 bases. The trim removed 11 bases at V and 7 bases at J, leaving 13 bases unmatched. This CDR3 is 15 amino acids long. Germline V gene data show CDR1 as SGHTA and CDR2 as FQGNSA. CDR3 bases: TGTGCCGGACGAGACAGGGGAGGAGGCAATTCACCCCTCCACTTT. This translates into CAGRDRGGGNSPLHF.

Regarding this clonotype: A read error may be the cause here, since a much bigger clone is one base away. This sequence joins TRBV3-1 and TRBJ2-1, with D unclear. Trimming took off 11 bases at V and 4 bases at J, with 9 bases between the two ends. Germline CDR1 LGHDT, CDR2 YNNKEL (reference sequence). The CDR3 loop spans 11 amino acids. The CDR3 loop is CAGGQYNEQFF. CDR3 nucleotide sequence: TGTGCCGGCGGTCAGTACAATGAGCAGTTCTTC.

This rearrangement joins TRBV29-1 to TRBJ1-1, with 7 bases identical to TRBD1. Germline V gene lookup returns CDR1 SQVTM and CDR2 ANQGSEA. This CDR3 is 17 amino acids long. Trimming took 0 bases from V and 4 from J; bases not matched to a gene: 14. CDR3 in amino acids: CSVEDPYRQGGTTEAFF. The CDR3 DNA follows: TGCAGCGTTGAAGATCCCTATAGACAGGGAGGTACCACTGAAGCTTTCTTT.

The chain couples TRBV7-2 to TRBJ2-5; 11 nucleotides align to TRBD2. Germline lookup yields CDR1 SGHTA and CDR2 FQGNSA. J was trimmed by 0 bases and V by 6 bases; bases with no gene match: 6. The CDR3 extends over 16 amino acids. The CDR3 sequence: CASSRGGLADQETQYF. The CDR3 bases are TGTGCCAGCAGTCGAGGGGGACTAGCGGACCAAGAGACCCAGTACTTC.

The chain links TRBV7-2 to TRBJ2-5; 11 bases match TRBD2. This CDR3 comprises 15 residues. Germline V gene lookup returns CDR1 SGHTA and CDR2 FQGNSA. Trimming at V came to 4 bases and at J to 11 bases, leaving 12 bases not matched to a gene. CDR3 DNA sequence: TGTGCCAGCAGCTCCCTAGCGGGAGGCTCTGTTGAGCAGTACTTC. Translation: CASSSLAGGSVEQYF.